These T cell receptor beta chains were read from a single sample in a study of PD-1 blockade in mismatch repair-deficient tumors. Libraries were prepared by immunoSEQ multiplex PCR; TCRdb keeps only in-frame clonotypes and omits some of them. The sample yields approximately 120,000 clones, 86% seen once. Sequencing was performed on peripheral blood, taken 44 weeks after starting pembrolizumab. The receptors come from an adult with mismatch repair-deficient cancer. Both conserved end residues are part of each CDR3. Each record gives: J gene, D gene, V gene, clone size, CDR3 protein, CDR3 DNA. A D gene is named only where the DNA matches it firmly. Only part of the rows carry a size: once, few, many, or a class if the clone is expanded.

J: TRBJ2-7; D: -; V: TRBV28; size: -; CDR3: CASSLDRAPVDEQYF; DNA: TGTGCCAGCAGTCTCGACCGGGCCCCTGTCGACGAGCAGTACTTC
J: TRBJ1-4; D: -; V: TRBV18; size: -; CDR3: CASSPSQATNEKLFF; DNA: TGTGCCAGCTCACCTTCACAGGCAACTAATGAAAAACTGTTTTTT
J: TRBJ2-3; D: TRBD2; V: TRBV19; size: -; CDR3: CASYPGLAGGSTDTQYF; DNA: TGTGCCAGCTATCCGGGACTAGCGGGAGGGAGCACAGATACGCAGTATTTT
J: TRBJ2-7; D: -; V: TRBV21-1; size: -; CDR3: CASSKVTRQGFYEQYF; DNA: TGTGCCAGCAGCAAGGTGACCCGACAGGGGTTCTACGAGCAGTACTTC
J: TRBJ1-1; D: -; V: TRBV5-6; size: -; CDR3: CASSSGRGHGTEAFF; DNA: TGTGCCAGCAGCTCGGGCCGGGGGCACGGCACTGAAGCTTTCTTT
J: TRBJ1-1; D: TRBD1; V: TRBV10-2; size: -; CDR3: CASRPVTGQGNTEAFF; DNA: TGCGCCAGCAGACCCGTTACGGGACAGGGGAACACTGAAGCTTTCTTT
J: TRBJ2-1; D: TRBD1; V: TRBV10-3; size: -; CDR3: CAISDGRGLEGEQFF; DNA: TGTGCCATCAGTGATGGCAGGGGGCTTGAAGGTGAGCAGTTCTTC
J: TRBJ2-1; D: -; V: TRBV6-1; size: -; CDR3: CASSEGPRYTYDNEQFF; DNA: TGTGCCAGCAGTGAAGGGCCGCGGTACACCTACGACAATGAGCAGTTCTTC
J: TRBJ2-1; D: -; V: TRBV9; size: -; CDR3: CASSVGATDTHNEQFF; DNA: TGTGCCAGCAGCGTAGGAGCCACCGACACACACAATGAGCAGTTCTTC
J: TRBJ2-7; D: -; V: TRBV11-2; size: -; CDR3: CASSRQGTWASSYEQYF; DNA: TGTGCCAGCAGCCGTCAAGGGACTTGGGCAAGCTCCTACGAGCAGTACTTC
J: TRBJ1-5; D: -; V: TRBV19; size: -; CDR3: CASSWGRTQGNF; DNA: TGTGCCAGTAGTTGGGGACGGACACAAGGGAATTTT
J: TRBJ2-4; D: -; V: TRBV15; size: -; CDR3: CATSMTTEVSPKNIQYF; DNA: TGTGCCACCAGCATGACGACAGAGGTCTCCCCCAAAAACATTCAGTACTTC
J: TRBJ2-7; D: TRBD2; V: TRBV7-2; size: once; CDR3: CASSVRLAPGYEQYF; DNA: TGTGCCAGCAGCGTACGACTAGCGCCCGGCTACGAGCAGTACTTC
J: TRBJ2-2; D: -; V: TRBV7-6; size: -; CDR3: CASSPQGTGELFF; DNA: TGTGCCAGCAGCCCGCAGGGGACCGGGGAGCTGTTTTTT
J: TRBJ2-1; D: TRBD2; V: TRBV4-1; size: -; CDR3: CASTEAGVGYNEQFF; DNA: TGCGCCAGCACCGAAGCGGGAGTCGGCTACAATGAGCAGTTCTTC
J: TRBJ2-6; D: -; V: TRBV4-3; size: -; CDR3: CASSQDRWAISGANVLTF; DNA: TGCGCCAGCAGCCAAGACCGATGGGCCATCTCTGGGGCCAACGTCCTGACTTTC
J: TRBJ2-1; D: -; V: TRBV21-1; size: -; CDR3: CASSKVDEVYDNEQFF; DNA: TGTGCCAGCAGCAAAGTGGACGAAGTCTACGACAATGAGCAGTTCTTC
J: TRBJ1-2; D: -; V: TRBV27; size: once; CDR3: CASSLGRDRRGYTF; DNA: TGTGCCAGCAGTTTAGGCAGGGATAGACGTGGCTACACCTTC
J: TRBJ1-1; D: TRBD1; V: TRBV6-5; size: once; CDR3: CASTTGVNTEAFF; DNA: TGTGCCAGCACTACAGGGGTGAACACTGAAGCTTTCTTT
J: TRBJ1-2; D: -; V: TRBV19; size: few; CDR3: CASSIENTGYTF; DNA: TGTGCCAGTAGTATAGAGAACACTGGCTACACCTTC
J: TRBJ1-4; D: -; V: TRBV21-1; size: -; CDR3: CASSKDAGGDEKLFF; DNA: TGTGCCAGCAGCAAAGACGCAGGGGGGGATGAAAAACTGTTTTTT
J: TRBJ2-2; D: -; V: TRBV11-2; size: -; CDR3: CASSPINTGELFF; DNA: TGTGCCAGCAGCCCGATAAACACCGGGGAGCTGTTTTTT
J: TRBJ1-2; D: -; V: TRBV6-6; size: -; CDR3: CASSYQTEYGYTF; DNA: TGTGCCAGCAGTTACCAAACGGAATATGGCTACACCTTC
J: TRBJ2-7; D: TRBD1; V: TRBV5-1; size: -; CDR3: CASSWGTGGVEQYF; DNA: TGCGCCAGCAGCTGGGGGACAGGGGGCGTCGAGCAGTACTTC
J: TRBJ2-5; D: -; V: TRBV11-2; size: -; CDR3: CASSLDLLGATQTQYF; DNA: TGTGCCAGCAGCTTAGATTTGTTGGGCGCCACTCAGACCCAGTACTTC
J: TRBJ1-1; D: -; V: TRBV27; size: -; CDR3: CASSLGWGRAFF; DNA: TGTGCCAGCAGTTTAGGTTGGGGGCGGGCTTTCTTT
J: TRBJ2-3; D: -; V: TRBV19; size: -; CDR3: CASSEGRTDTQYF; DNA: TGTGCCAGTAGTGAAGGTCGCACAGATACGCAGTATTTT
J: TRBJ2-7; D: TRBD2; V: TRBV7-2; size: -; CDR3: CASSPPGLSYEQYF; DNA: TGTGCCAGCAGCCCACCGGGACTATCCTACGAGCAGTACTTC
J: TRBJ2-2; D: -; V: TRBV5-4; size: -; CDR3: CASSSHYRVGYTGELFF; DNA: TGTGCCAGCAGCTCACATTACAGGGTTGGGTACACCGGGGAGCTGTTTTTT
J: TRBJ2-5; D: TRBD2; V: TRBV6-1; size: once; CDR3: CASSALAGGQETQYF; DNA: TGTGCCAGCAGTGCCTTAGCGGGAGGTCAAGAGACCCAGTACTTC
J: TRBJ1-2; D: -; V: TRBV19; size: few; CDR3: CASAQGLSYTF; DNA: TGTGCCAGCGCCCAGGGACTTTCCTACACCTTC
J: TRBJ2-1; D: TRBD2; V: TRBV7-9; size: -; CDR3: CARGGGTSFNEQFF; DNA: TGTGCCAGGGGCGGCGGGACTAGTTTCAATGAGCAGTTCTTC
J: TRBJ1-2; D: TRBD1; V: TRBV2; size: -; CDR3: CASGQDYGYTF; DNA: TGTGCCAGCGGACAGGACTATGGCTACACCTTC
J: TRBJ2-2; D: TRBD2; V: TRBV4-3; size: -; CDR3: CASSQDGAGVTGELFF; DNA: TGCGCCAGCAGCCAAGATGGGGCGGGAGTGACCGGGGAGCTGTTTTTT
J: TRBJ2-7; D: -; V: TRBV20-1; size: -; CDR3: CSASLSYEQYF; DNA: TGCAGTGCTAGCCTTTCGTACGAGCAGTACTTC
J: TRBJ1-1; D: -; V: TRBV7-6; size: -; CDR3: CASSLAPESMNTEAFF; DNA: TGTGCCAGCAGCTTAGCGCCCGAGAGCATGAACACTGAAGCTTTCTTT
J: TRBJ2-7; D: TRBD2; V: TRBV19; size: -; CDR3: CASSISTGGRSYEQYF; DNA: TGTGCCAGTAGTATAAGCACGGGGGGACGGTCCTACGAGCAGTACTTC
J: TRBJ1-1; D: -; V: TRBV19; size: -; CDR3: CASSIRGTTVNTEAFF; DNA: TGTGCCAGTAGTATAAGAGGGACGACAGTGAACACTGAAGCTTTCTTT
J: TRBJ1-2; D: TRBD1; V: TRBV19; size: -; CDR3: CASTPTPTGVSGYTF; DNA: TGTGCCAGTACCCCAACACCGACAGGGGTGAGTGGCTACACCTTC
J: TRBJ2-7; D: -; V: TRBV7-9; size: -; CDR3: CASSPRDPPLYEQYF; DNA: TGTGCCAGCAGCCCCCGGGACCCGCCCCTCTACGAGCAGTACTTC
J: TRBJ2-7; D: TRBD1; V: TRBV2; size: -; CDR3: CASIWDRKGNYEQYF; DNA: TGTGCCAGCATTTGGGACAGGAAGGGAAACTACGAGCAGTACTTC